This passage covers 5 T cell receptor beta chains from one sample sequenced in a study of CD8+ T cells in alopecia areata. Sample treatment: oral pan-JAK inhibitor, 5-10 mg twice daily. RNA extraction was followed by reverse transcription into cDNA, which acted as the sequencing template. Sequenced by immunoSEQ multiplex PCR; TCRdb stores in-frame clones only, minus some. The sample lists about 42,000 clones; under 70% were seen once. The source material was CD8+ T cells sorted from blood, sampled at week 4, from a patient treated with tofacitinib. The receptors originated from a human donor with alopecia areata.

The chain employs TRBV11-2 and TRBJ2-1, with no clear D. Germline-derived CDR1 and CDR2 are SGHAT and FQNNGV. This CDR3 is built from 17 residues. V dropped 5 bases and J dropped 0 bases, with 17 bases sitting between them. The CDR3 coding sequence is TGTGCCAGCAGCGTAAATGACGGAGTGAGCTCCTACAATGAGCAGTTCTTC. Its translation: CASSVNDGVSSYNEQFF. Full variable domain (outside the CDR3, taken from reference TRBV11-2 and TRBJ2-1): EAGVAQSPRYKIIEKRQSVAFWCNPISGHATLYWYQQILGQGPKLLIQFQNNGVVDDSQLPKDRFSAERLKGVDSTLKIQPAKLEDSAVYLCASSVNDGVSSYNEQFFGPGTRLTVL.

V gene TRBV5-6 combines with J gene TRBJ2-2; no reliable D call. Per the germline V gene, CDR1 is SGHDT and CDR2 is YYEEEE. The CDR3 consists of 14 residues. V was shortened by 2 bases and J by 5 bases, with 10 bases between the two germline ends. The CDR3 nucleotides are TGTGCCAGCAGCTTATTTTCCAGTACCGGGGAGCTGTTTTTT. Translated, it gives CASSLFSSTGELFF.

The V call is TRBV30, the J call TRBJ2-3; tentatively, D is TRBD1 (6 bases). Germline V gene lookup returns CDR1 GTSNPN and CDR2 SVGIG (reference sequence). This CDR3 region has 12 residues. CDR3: CAGADSTDTQYF. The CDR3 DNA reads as TGTGCGGGGGCGGATAGCACAGATACGCAGTATTTT.

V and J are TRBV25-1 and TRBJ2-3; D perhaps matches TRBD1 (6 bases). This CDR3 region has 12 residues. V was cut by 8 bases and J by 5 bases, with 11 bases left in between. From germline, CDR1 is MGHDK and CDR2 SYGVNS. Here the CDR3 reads CASQGFRDTQYF. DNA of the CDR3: TGTGCCAGCCAGGGGTTTCGAGATACGCAGTATTTT.

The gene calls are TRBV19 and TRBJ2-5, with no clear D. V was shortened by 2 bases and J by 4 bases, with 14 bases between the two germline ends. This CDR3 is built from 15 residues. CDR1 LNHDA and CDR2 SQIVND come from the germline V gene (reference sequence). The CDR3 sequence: CASSITARSGETQYF. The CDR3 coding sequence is TGTGCCAGTAGTATAACGGCCAGATCGGGAGAGACCCAGTACTTC. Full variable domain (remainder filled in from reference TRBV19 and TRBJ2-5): DGGITQSPKYLFRKEGQNVTLSCEQNLNHDAMYWYRQDPGQGLRLIYYSQIVNDFQKGDIAEGYSVSREKKESFPLTVTSAQKNPTAFYLCASSITARSGETQYFGPGTRLLVL.